This TCR beta chain was recovered during a study of CD8 T cells in Susac syndrome. Trimming removed 0 bases at V and 4 bases at J, with 9 bases between. Germline CDR1 reads SGHRS; CDR2 reads YFSETQ. The CDR3 totals 14 residues. From blood CD8+ and CD4+ T cells, TCR beta sequences were generated. The multiple sclerosis controls, all treatment-naive patients, had relapsing-remitting disease that was stable or active. TEMRA cells were FACS-enriched, with CD8+ and CD4+ T cells isolated negatively. RNA totalling roughly 0.45 to 1 ug underwent reverse transcription with random hexamers. The method of amplification for TCR beta CDR3 was immunoSEQ multiplex PCR, covering 54 Vbeta and 13 Jbeta. TCRdb fed the immunoSEQ multiplex PCR reads into MiXCR, producing one record per CDR3 protein. Counted here are approximately 180,000 distinct CDR3 sequences, approximately 94% occurring once; the ten biggest clones make up under 0.095%.

The receptor was isolated from a human donor with multiple sclerosis. Sequencing used CD4+ T cells from PBMCs. The rearrangement joins TRBV5-1 to TRBJ2-3; D may be TRBD2 (6 bases). The CDR3 loop is CASSLGRVADTQYF. The CDR3 nucleotides read TGCGCCAGCAGCTTGGGGAGGGTCGCAGATACGCAGTATTTT.